This T cell receptor beta chain was obtained from a study of beta chain features in type 1 diabetes. Study in general: All samples together contributed 85 million to 120 million sorted cells for examination.

In total, each donor contributed a single heparinised blood draw that averaged approximately 0.12 L. The CDR3 spans 13 residues. V shed 6 bases and J shed 6 bases, with 13 bases lying between them. The germline V gene has CDR1 MDHEN and CDR2 SYDVKM. Study-level results: Type 1 diabetes patients showed a moderate but significant shortening of TCRB CDR3s in all four CD4+ subsets.

The study reverse transcribed the entire isolated RNA, so it sequenced expressed TCRB transcripts. The assay was immunoSEQ multiplex PCR, and TCRdb's table has in-frame clones only and misses some. Among over 700,000 clones listed, around a sixth were seen once. This clone has more than one count but fewer than ten. The antigen is undetermined. This TCR was recovered from a woman between 18 and 30 years old in good health. V is TRBV28 and J is TRBJ2-3, with a weak D call TRBD1 (6 bases). Sequencing input: naive CD4+ T cells from blood. The CDR3 region is CASRNQGRDTQYF. DNA for the CDR3: TGTGCCAGCAGAAATCAGGGGCGGGATACGCAGTATTTT.